The subject of this entry is one T cell receptor (beta chain). The V end was cut by 5 bases, the J end by 4 bases, with 18 bases between. Germline V gene sequence: CDR1 SGHTS, CDR2 YDEGEE. The CDR3 sequence is 15 residues long. Indicated time point: after dendritic cell vaccination, including at tumor progression/relapse. This entry is derived from a study of glioma-infiltrating T cells after dendritic cell vaccination. Method: immunoSEQ multiplex PCR; TCRdb's copy keeps in-frame clones and lacks some. This sample has tens of thousands of clones; 87% occur once, and the top ten carry 2% to 2.5%. This chain links TRBV5-8 with TRBJ1-2, with TRBD1 as a possible D gene (5 bases). Sample: blood, taken after dendritic cell vaccination. The clonotype comes from a human donor with glioblastoma. The CDR3 coding sequence is TGTGCCAGCAGTCCGCCGCGCAGGGAGGTCTATGGCTACACCTTC. Amino acid sequence: CASSPPRREVYGYTF.